A single T cell receptor beta chain is shown here with its context. Its antigen is not identified. These data originate in a study of CXCR3-negative and CXCR3-positive naive CD8 T cells. The study, taken as a whole, reports: Memory cells diverged, while naive CXCR3-positive and CXCR3-negative cells had similar TRBV-TRBJ usage.

The CDR3 spans 14 residues. From germline, CDR1 is MNHEY and CDR2 SVGAGI. In triplicate, each CD8+ T cell subset was sorted at 300,000 cells per replicate. Libraries were UMI-labeled 5' RACE TRB cDNA. TCRdb re-called the 5' RACE reads; one entry per CDR3 protein, DNA not given. The listing records fewer than 60,000 distinct CDR3 sequences. The receptor was isolated from a human donor in good health. Some clones in this sample may be carry-over from other donors' samples. The chain is built from TRBV6-5 and TRBJ2-7; checking the TCRdb D call of TRBD1 is not possible without DNA. Material: memory CD8+ T cells from blood. CDR3 protein: CASSYRQGTHEQYF.